The sequence of this T cell receptor beta chain was determined in a study of graft-versus-host responses after intestinal transplantation. The overall study: Anti-thymocyte globulin was used for induction in all recipients, who then took tacrolimus and steroids for approximately 3 years. Study-level findings and limits: HvG clone declines early post-transplant were associated with peak circulating GvH levels.

This clone turned up a few times. What it binds is not known. A junction end diverges from the germline sequence, so it may reflect a read error. Germline CDR1 reads SGHNT; CDR2 reads YYREEE (reference sequence). The CDR3 length is 14 residues. The assay was immunoSEQ multiplex PCR, and TCRdb's table has in-frame clones only and misses some. There are tens of thousands of clones in the sample; less than 95% occur only once, and 1.6% lies in the top ten. The chain carries TRBV5-4 and TRBJ1-3, with D maybe TRBD1 (5 bases). Here the sequenced sample was PBMCs, taken 330 to 350 days after intestinal transplant. The receptor was derived from a human patient who received an intestinal transplant, so some T cells may come from the graft donor. The CDR3 DNA follows: TGTGCCAGCAGTTTGGACACCTCTGGAAACACCATATATTTT. This gives the protein CASSLDTSGNTIYF. The variable domain in full, completed from reference TRBV5-4 and TRBJ1-3, reads ETGVTQSPTHLIKTRGQQVTLRCSSQSGHNTVSWYQQALGQGPQFIFQYYREEENGRGNFPPRFSGLQFPNYSSELNVNALELDDSALYLCASSLDTSGNTIYFGEGSWLTVV.